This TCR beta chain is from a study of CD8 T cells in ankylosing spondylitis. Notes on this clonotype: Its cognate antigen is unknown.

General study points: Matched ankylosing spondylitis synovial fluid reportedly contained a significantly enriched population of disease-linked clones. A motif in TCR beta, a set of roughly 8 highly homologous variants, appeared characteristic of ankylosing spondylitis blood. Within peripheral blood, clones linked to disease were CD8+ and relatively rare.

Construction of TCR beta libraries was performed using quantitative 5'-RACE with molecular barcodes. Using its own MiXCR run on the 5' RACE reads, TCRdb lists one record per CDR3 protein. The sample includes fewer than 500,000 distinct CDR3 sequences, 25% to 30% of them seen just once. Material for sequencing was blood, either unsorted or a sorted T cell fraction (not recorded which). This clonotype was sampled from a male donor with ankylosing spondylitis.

This CDR3 reads CASSFGQGASGWTEAFF. The CDR3 DNA reads as TGTGCCAGCAGCTTTGGTCAGGGGGCCTCAGGGTGGACTGAAGCTTTCTTT. The gene calls are TRBV11-2 and TRBJ1-1; 8 bases align to TRBD1. This CDR3 has 17 residues. Germline CDR1 SGHAT, CDR2 FQNNGV. The ends lost 3 bases at V and 5 bases at J; junction bases unmatched: 14.